Detailed here is one T cell receptor beta chain. TCRdb's table, derived via immunoSEQ multiplex PCR, lists solely in-frame clones and lacks some. The table records about 15,000 clones, 70% to 75% of them present only once. This specimen comes from a study of blood T cell repertoires in COVID-19. The overall study: The analysed material was cDNA or gDNA that came from T cells, B-cell-depleted T cells, or PBMCs.

This receptor was obtained from a man aged 55-75 years with acute or convalescent COVID-19. The sequenced material came from peripheral blood.

The CDR3 region has the DNA TGCGCCAGCAGCCAAGGCGGTAGCGGGACGTGGGAGGGCAATGAGCAGTTCTTC. Protein sequence: CASSQGGSGTWEGNEQFF. The chain is built from TRBV4-3 and TRBJ2-1, with 8 positions matching TRBD2. Germline loops: CDR1 LGHNA, CDR2 YSLEER. V shed 1 base and J 6 bases; nucleotides not matched to a gene: 14. This CDR3 has 18 amino acids.